Sequencing of this TCR beta chain was carried out in a study of Tregs in tolerant kidney transplant recipients. TCRdb's table, derived via immunoSEQ multiplex PCR, lists solely in-frame clones and lacks some. The data contain about 69,000 clones, roughly nine tenths of them seen just once; the ten biggest clones take up around 0.38%. CDR3 length equals 15 residues. With 1 base clipped from V and 1 base from J, the junction kept 4 bases outside the gene matches. CDR1 is LNHNV and CDR2 is YYDKDF in the germline V gene (reference sequence). The sequence came from a human donor who received a combined kidney and bone marrow transplant. The material sequenced was CD4+ T cells from blood, taken before the transplant. The chain couples TRBV15 to TRBJ2-7; the match to TRBD1 covers 7 bases. For the CDR3, the DNA is TGTGCCACCAGCAGAGGGCCGGACAGGTCCTACGAGCAGTACTTC. Translating it yields CATSRGPDRSYEQYF.